Sequencing of this T cell receptor (beta chain) was carried out in a study of cytomegalovirus exposure and HLA in healthy donors. Looking at the study overall: Most donors, around 81% of some 400 genotyped, fell in the Caucasian-associated ancestry cluster.

PCR employed 60 Vbeta and 13 Jbeta primers. Measured with immunoSEQ multiplex PCR; TCRdb has only the in-frame clones, and not every one. The repertoire holds around 220,000 clones, around 83% seen once, with 1.1% to 1.5% in the top ten. Nominally healthy donors were sampled, though unrecorded immune exposures were likely. The CDR3 length is 15 residues. The V and J ends lost 4 bases and 6 bases respectively, with 19 bases between them. Germline CDR1 SGHAT, CDR2 FQDESV (reference sequence). General study points: The later analysis indicated that the majority of CMV-associated TCR beta chains appeared HLA-restricted. With later analysis, a missense DCLRE1C variant became linked to TCR beta V- and J-gene trimming.

Remarks on this clone: What it binds is unknown.

The sequenced sample was PBMCs. The clonotype originates from a girl aged 10 to 17 in good health and CMV-seronegative. The chain links TRBV11-1 to TRBJ2-7, with a possible D match to TRBD2 (5 bases). This chain's CDR3 is CASSSSVAHLFEQYF. The CDR3 DNA reads as TGTGCCAGCAGCTCCTCGGTAGCGCACTTGTTCGAGCAGTACTTC. The complete variable domain, with remaining parts taken from reference TRBV11-1 and TRBJ2-7, reads EAEVAQSPRYKITEKSQAVAFWCDPISGHATLYWYRQILGQGPELLVQFQDESVVDDSQLPKDRFSAERLKGVDSTLKIQPAELGDSAMYLCASSSSVAHLFEQYFGPGTRLTVT.